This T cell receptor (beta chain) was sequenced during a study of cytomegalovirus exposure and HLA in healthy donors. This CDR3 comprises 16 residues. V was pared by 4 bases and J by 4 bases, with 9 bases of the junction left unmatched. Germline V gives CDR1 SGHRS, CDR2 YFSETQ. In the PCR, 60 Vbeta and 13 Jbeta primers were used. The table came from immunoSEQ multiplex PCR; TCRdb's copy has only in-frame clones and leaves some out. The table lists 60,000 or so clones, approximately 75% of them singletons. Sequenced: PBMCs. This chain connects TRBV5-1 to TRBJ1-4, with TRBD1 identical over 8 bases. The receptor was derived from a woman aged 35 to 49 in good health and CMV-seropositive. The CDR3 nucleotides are TGCGCCAGCAGCACAGGACAGGGAGGTGTTAATGAAAAACTGTTTTTT. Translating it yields CASSTGQGGVNEKLFF.